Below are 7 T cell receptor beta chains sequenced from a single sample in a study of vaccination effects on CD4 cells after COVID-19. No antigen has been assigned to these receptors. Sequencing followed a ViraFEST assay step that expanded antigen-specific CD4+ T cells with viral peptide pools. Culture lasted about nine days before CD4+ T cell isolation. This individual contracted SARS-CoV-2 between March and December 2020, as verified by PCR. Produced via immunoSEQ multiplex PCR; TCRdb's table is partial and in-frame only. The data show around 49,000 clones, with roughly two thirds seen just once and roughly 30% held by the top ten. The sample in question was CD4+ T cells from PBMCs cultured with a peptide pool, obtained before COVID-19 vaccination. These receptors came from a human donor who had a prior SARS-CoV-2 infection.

CDR3 DNA sequence: TGTGCCATCAGTGCCGGGACTAGCGGGGGTCAAGAGACCCAGTACTTC. Protein product: CAISAGTSGGQETQYF. The chain employs TRBV10-3 and TRBJ2-5; TRBD2 matches 14 bases. CDR3 size: 16 residues. The J segment lost 2 bases and the V segment lost 4 bases, leaving 3 bases of the junction unmatched. Germline lookup yields CDR1 ENHRY and CDR2 SYGVKD.

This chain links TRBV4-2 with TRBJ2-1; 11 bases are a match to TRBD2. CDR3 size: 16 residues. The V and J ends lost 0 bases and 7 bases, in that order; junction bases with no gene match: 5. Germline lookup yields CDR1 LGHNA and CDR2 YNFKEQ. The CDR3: CASSQDLAGGWNEQFF. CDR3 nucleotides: TGTGCCAGCAGCCAAGACTTAGCGGGAGGGTGGAATGAGCAGTTCTTC.

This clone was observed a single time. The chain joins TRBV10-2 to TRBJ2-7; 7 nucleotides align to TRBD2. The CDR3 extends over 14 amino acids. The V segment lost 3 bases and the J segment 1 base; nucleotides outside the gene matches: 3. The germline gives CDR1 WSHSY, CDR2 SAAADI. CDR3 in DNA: TGCGCCAGCAGTGAAGCGGGGTGGTCCTACGAGCAGTACTTC. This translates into CASSEAGWSYEQYF.

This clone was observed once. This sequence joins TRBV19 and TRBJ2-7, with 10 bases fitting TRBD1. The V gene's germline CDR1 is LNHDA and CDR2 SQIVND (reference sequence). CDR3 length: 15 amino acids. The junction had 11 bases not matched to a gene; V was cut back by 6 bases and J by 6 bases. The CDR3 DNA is TGTGCCAGTAGACGGCCCGGGACAGGGGTGGGCGAGCAGTACTTC. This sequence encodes CASRRPGTGVGEQYF.

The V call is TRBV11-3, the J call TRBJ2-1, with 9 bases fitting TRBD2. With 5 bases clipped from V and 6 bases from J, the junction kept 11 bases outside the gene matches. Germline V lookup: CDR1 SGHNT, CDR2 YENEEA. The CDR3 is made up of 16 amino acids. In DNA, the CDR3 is TGTGCCAGCAGCCCGCGGGGGGGGCGGGGCTCCAATGAGCAGTTCTTC. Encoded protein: CASSPRGGRGSNEQFF. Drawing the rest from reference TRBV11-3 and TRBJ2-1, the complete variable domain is EAGVVQSPRYKIIEKKQPVAFWCNPISGHNTLYWYLQNLGQGPELLIRYENEEAVDDSQLPKDRFSAERLKGVDSTLKIQPAELGDSAVYLCASSPRGGRGSNEQFFGPGTRLTVL.

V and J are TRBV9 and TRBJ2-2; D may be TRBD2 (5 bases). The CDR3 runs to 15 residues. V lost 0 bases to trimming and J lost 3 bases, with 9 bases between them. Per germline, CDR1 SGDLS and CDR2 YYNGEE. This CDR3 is CASSVGGFDTGELFF. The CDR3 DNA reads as TGTGCCAGCAGCGTAGGAGGGTTCGACACCGGGGAGCTGTTTTTT.

This chain's CDR3 is CASRQGMNYGYTF. CDR3 DNA sequence: TGCGCCAGCAGACAAGGCATGAACTATGGCTACACCTTC. J is TRBJ1-2 and V is TRBV5-1; D is unresolved. The V end was cut by 5 bases, the J end by 2 bases, with 10 bases between. The V gene's germline CDR1 is SGHRS and CDR2 YFSETQ. This CDR3 comprises 13 residues. Full variable domain (remainder filled in from reference TRBV5-1 and TRBJ1-2): KAGVTQTPRYLIKTRGQQVTLSCSPISGHRSVSWYQQTPGQGLQFLFEYFSETQRNKGNFPGRFSGRQFSNSRSEMNVSTLELGDSALYLCASRQGMNYGYTFGSGTRLTVV.